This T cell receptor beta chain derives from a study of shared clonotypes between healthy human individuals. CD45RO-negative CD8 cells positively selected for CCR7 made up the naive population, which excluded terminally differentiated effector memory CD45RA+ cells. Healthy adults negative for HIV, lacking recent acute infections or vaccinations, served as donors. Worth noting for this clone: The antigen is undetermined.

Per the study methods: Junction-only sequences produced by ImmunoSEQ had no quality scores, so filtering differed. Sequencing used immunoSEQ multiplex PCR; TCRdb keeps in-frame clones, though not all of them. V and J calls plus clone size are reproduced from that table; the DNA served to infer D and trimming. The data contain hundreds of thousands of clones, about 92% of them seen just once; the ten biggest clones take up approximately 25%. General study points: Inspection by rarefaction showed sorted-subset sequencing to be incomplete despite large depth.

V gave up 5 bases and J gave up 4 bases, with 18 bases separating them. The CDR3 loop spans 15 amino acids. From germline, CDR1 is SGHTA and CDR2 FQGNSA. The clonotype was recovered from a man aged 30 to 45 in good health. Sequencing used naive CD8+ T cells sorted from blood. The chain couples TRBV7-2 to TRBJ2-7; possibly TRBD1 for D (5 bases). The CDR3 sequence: CASSPVQDVRYEQYF. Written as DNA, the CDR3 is TGTGCCAGCAGCCCCGTACAGGACGTAAGGTACGAGCAGTACTTC.